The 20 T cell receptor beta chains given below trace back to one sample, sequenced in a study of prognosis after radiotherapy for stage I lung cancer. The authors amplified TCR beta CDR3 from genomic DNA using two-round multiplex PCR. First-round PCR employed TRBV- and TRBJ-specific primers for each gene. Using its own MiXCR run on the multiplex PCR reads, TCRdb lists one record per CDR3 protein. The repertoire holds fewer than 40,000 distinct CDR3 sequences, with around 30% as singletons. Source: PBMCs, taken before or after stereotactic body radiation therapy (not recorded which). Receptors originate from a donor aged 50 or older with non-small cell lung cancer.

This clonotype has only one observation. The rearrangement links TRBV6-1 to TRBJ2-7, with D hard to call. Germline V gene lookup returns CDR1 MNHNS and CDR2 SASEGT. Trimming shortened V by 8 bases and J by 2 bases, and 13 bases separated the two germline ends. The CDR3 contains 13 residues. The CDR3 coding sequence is TGTGCCAGCTCCCACGCGGAGACCTACGAGCAGTACTTC. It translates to CASSHAETYEQYF.

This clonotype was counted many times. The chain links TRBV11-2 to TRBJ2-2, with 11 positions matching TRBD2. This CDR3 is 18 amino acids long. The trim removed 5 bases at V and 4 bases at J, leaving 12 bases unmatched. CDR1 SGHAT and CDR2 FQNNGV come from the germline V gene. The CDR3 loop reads CASSRQIAGGGFTGELFF. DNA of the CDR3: TGTGCCAGCAGCCGCCAGATAGCGGGAGGGGGTTTCACCGGGGAGCTGTTTTTT. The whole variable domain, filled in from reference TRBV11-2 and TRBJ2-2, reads EAGVAQSPRYKIIEKRQSVAFWCNPISGHATLYWYQQILGQGPKLLIQFQNNGVVDDSQLPKDRFSAERLKGVDSTLKIQPAKLEDSAVYLCASSRQIAGGGFTGELFFGEGSRLTVL.

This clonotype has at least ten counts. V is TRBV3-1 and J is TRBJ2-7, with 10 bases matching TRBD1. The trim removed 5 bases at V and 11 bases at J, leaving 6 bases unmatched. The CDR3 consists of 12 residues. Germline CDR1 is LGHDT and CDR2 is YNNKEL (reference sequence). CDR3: CASSNRQGAKYF. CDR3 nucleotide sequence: TGTGCCAGCAGCAATCGACAGGGGGCGAAGTACTTC.

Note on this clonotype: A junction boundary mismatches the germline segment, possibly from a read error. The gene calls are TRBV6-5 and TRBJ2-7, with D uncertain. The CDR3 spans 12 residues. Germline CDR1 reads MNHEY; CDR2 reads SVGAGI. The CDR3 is CASSWSVYEQYF. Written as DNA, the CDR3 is TGTGCCAGTAGTTGGTCGGTCTACGAGCAGTACTTC.

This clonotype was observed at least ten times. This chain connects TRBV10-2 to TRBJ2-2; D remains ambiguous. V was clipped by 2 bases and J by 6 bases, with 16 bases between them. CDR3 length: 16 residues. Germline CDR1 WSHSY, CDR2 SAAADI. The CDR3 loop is CASSERVTLKPGELFF. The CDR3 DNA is TGCGCCAGCAGTGAGAGGGTAACGTTAAAACCCGGGGAGCTGTTTTTT.

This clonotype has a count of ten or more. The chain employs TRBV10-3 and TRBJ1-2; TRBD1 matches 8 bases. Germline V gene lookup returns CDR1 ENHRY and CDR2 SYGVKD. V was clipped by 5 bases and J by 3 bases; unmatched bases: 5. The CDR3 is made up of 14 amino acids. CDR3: CAISLDRDDYGYTF. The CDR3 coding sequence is TGTGCCATCAGTCTGGACAGGGACGACTATGGCTACACCTTC.

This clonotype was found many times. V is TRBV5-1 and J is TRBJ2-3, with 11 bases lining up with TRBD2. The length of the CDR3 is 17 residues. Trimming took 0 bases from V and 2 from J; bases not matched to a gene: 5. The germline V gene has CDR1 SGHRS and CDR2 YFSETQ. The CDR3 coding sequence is TGCGCCAGCAGCTTGGGGGGTAGCGGGAGGGCCACAGATACGCAGTATTTT. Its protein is CASSLGGSGRATDTQYF.

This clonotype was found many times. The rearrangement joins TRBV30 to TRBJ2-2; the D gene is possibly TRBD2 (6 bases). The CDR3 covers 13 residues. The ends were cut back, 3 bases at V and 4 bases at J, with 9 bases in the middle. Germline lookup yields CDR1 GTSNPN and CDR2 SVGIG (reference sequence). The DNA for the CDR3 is TGTGCCTGGAGCGGGAGACCCACCGGGGAGCTGTTTTTT. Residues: CAWSGRPTGELFF.

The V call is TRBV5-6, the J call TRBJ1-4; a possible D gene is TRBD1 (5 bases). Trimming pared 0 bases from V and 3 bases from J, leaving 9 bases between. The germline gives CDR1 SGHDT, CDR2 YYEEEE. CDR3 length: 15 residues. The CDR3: CASSLVWGSNEKLFF. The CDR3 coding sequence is TGTGCCAGCAGCTTGGTCTGGGGCTCTAATGAAAAACTGTTTTTT. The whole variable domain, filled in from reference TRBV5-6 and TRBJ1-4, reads DAGVTQSPTHLIKTRGQQVTLRCSPKSGHDTVSWYQQALGQGPQFIFQYYEEEERQRGNFPDRFSGHQFPNYSSELNVNALLLGDSALYLCASSLVWGSNEKLFFGSGTQLSVL.

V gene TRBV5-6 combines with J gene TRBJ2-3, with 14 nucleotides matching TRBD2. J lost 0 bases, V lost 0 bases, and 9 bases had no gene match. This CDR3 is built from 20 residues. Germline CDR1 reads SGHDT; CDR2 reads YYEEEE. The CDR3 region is CASSLDPGLAGERSTDTQYF. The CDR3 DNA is TGTGCCAGCAGCTTGGATCCGGGACTAGCGGGAGAACGAAGCACAGATACGCAGTATTTT.

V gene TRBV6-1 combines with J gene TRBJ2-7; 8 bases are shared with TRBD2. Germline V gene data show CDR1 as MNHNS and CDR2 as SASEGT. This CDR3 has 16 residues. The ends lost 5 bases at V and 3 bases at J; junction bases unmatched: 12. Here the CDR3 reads CASSTSGGPKDYEQYF. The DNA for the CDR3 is TGTGCCAGCAGTACCTCGGGAGGGCCCAAGGACTACGAGCAGTACTTC.

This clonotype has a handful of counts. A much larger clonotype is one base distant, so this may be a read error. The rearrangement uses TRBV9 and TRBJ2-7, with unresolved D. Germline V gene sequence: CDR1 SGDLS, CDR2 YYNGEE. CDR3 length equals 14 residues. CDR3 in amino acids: CASRVESTPYEQYF. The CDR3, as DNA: TGTGCCAGCAGAGTAGAGTCTACTCCCTACGAGCAGTACTTC.

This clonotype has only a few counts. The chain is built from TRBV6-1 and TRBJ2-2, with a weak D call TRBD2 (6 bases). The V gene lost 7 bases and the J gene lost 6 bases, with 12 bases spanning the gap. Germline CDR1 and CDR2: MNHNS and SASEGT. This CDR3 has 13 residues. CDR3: CASIGREAGELFF. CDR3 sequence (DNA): TGTGCCAGCATTGGCAGGGAGGCCGGGGAGCTGTTTTTT.

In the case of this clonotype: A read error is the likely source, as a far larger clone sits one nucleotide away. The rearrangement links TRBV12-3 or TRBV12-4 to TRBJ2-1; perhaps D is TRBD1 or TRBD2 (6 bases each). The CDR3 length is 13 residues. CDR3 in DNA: TGTGCCAGCAGTTGGGGGGCGAGGAATGAGCGGTTCTTC. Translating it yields CASSWGARNERFF.

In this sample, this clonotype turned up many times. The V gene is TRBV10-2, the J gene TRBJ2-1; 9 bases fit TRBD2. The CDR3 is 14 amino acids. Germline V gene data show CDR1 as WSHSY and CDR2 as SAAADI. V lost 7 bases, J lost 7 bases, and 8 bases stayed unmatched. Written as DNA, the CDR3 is TGCGCCAGCATCCCGGGACTAGCATGGAATGAGCAGTTCTTC. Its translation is CASIPGLAWNEQFF.

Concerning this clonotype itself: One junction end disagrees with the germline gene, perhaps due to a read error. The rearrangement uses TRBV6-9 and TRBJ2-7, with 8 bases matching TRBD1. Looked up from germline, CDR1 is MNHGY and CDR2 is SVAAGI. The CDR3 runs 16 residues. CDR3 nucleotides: TGTGCCAGCAGTTCACAGGGGGTTGGAATTTCCTACGAGCGGTACTTC. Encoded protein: CASSSQGVGISYERYF.

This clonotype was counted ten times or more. The CDR3 sequence is CSARSSDEQYF. In DNA form, the CDR3 reads TGCAGTGCTAGGTCGAGCGACGAGCAGTACTTC. The chain employs TRBV20-1 and TRBJ2-7; D remains ambiguous. This CDR3 region has 11 residues. Trimming stripped 3 bases from V and 5 bases from J, with 8 bases between. Germline CDR1 is DFQATT and CDR2 is SNEGSKA (reference sequence).

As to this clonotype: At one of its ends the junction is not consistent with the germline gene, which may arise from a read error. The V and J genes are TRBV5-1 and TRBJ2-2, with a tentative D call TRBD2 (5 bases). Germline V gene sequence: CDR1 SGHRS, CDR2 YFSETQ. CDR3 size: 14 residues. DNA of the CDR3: TGCGCCAGCAAGTATAAGTTTGAACACTGGGGAGCTGTTTTT. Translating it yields CASKYKFEHWGAVF.

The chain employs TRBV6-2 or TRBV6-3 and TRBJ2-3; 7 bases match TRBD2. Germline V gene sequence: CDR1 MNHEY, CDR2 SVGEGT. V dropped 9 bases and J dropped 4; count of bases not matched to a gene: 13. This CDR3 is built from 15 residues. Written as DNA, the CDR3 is TGTGCCAGAAGACCCAGAGGGAGGGGAGCAGATACGCAGTATTTT. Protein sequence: CARRPRGRGADTQYF.

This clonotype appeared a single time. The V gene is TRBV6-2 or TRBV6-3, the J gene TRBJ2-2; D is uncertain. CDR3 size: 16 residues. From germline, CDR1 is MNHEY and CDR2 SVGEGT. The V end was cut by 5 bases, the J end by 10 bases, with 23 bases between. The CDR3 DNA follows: TGTGCCAGCAGTGAAGATCTTTTGTGGGTCCCCGTGGAGCTGTTTTTT. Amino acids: CASSEDLLWVPVELFF.